These 2 T cell receptor beta chains originate from one sample sequenced in a study of identical twins (TCRdb year 2016). Libraries were constructed by 5' RACE. Instrument used: Illumina HiSeq 2000. TCRdb trimmed the raw reads at Q25, called clones with MiXCR and kept productive beta chains. Rows are unified per CDR3 protein, each entry keeping the most common DNA and genes. Present in this sample are 1.5 million to 2 million distinct CDR3 sequences, less than 40% of which were seen just once. The top ten clones comprise about 0.3% of the sample. The sequencing sample was made of cord blood. Receptor source: a newborn girl in good health.

J is TRBJ2-7 and V is TRBV10-3, with D possibly called TRBD1 or TRBD2 (6 bases each). The V gene's germline CDR1 is ENHRY and CDR2 SYGVKD. The CDR3 loop spans 14 amino acids. V shed 8 bases and J shed 4 bases, with 18 bases lying between them. The CDR3 nucleotides read TGTGCCATCCAAAGCGGGTTAGGGGGTTACGAGCAGTACTTC. This gives the protein CAIQSGLGGYEQYF.

Worth noting for this clonotype: At one of its ends the junction is not consistent with the germline gene, which may arise from a read error. This chain uses TRBV5-5 with TRBJ2-6; weak D call: TRBD1 (6 bases). The germline V gene encodes CDR1 SGHKS and CDR2 YYEKEE (reference sequence). The CDR3 spans 19 residues. CDR3 residues: CASIPGTLFTFSGANVLIF. In DNA, the CDR3 is TGTGCCAGCATCCCCGGGACACTCTTCACTTTCTCTGGGGCCAACGTCCTGATTTTC. Full variable domain (rest looked up from reference TRBV5-5 and TRBJ2-6): DAGVTQSPTHLIKTRGQQVTLRCSPISGHKSVSWYQQVLGQGPQFIFQYYEKEERGRGNFPDRFSARQFPNYSSELNVNALLLGDSALYLCASIPGTLFTFSGANVLIFGAGSRLTVL.